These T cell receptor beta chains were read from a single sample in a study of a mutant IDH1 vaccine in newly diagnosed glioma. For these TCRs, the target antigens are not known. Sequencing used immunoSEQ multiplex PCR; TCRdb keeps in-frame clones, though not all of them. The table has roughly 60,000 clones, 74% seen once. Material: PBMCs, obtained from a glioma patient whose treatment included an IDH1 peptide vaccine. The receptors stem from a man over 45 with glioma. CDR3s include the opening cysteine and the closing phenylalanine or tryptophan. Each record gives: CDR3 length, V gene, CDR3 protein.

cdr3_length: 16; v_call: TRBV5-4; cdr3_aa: CASSLGGVLGNTEAFF
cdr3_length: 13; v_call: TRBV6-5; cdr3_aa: CASRGQGDQPQHF
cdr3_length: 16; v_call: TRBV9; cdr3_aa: CASSVQGWAGANVLTF
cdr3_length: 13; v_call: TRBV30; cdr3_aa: CAWSVSGRGTQYF
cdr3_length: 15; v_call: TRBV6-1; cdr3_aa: CASSEGQGYTGELFF
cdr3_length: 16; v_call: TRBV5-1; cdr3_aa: CASSSQPGQGGTGYTF
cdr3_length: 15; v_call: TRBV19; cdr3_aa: CASSPGRGGDTEAFF
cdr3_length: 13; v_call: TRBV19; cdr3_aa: CASFTGPNTEAFF
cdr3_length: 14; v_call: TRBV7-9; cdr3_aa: CASSFLAGAGELFF
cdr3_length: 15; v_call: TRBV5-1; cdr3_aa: CASSLDRVDTGELFF
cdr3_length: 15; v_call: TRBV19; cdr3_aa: CASSISQGYTGELFF
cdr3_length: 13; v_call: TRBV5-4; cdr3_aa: CASSFRGEETQYF
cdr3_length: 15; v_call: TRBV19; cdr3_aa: CASTEDKGRTDTQYF
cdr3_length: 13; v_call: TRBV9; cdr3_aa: CASSVASGYGYTF
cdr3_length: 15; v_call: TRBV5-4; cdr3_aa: CASSLVQGNTGELFF
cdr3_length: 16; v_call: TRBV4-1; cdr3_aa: CASSSRSGTLNTEAFF
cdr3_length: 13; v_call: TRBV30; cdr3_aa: CAWSVGGNQPQHF
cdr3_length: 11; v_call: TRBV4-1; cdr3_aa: CASSNFLKSNF
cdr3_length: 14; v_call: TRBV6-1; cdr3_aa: CASSELGQGYEQYF
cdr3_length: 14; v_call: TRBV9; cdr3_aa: CASSVATANTEAFF
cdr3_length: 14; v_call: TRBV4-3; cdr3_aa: CASSQDGRGETQYF
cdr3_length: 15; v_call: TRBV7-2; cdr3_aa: CASSQTTGIGQPQHF
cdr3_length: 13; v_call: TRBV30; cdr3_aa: CAWSQGFTGELFF
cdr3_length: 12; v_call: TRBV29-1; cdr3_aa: CSVELSGPEQYF
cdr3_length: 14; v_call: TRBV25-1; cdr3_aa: CASSPQGFRSPLHF
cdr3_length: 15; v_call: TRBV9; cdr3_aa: CASSVEGSGGYEQYF
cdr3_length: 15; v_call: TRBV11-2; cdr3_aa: CASSLQGQGGTEQYF
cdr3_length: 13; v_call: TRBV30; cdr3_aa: CAWKGRSNTEAFF
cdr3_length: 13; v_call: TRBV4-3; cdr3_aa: CASSQDQGNGYTF